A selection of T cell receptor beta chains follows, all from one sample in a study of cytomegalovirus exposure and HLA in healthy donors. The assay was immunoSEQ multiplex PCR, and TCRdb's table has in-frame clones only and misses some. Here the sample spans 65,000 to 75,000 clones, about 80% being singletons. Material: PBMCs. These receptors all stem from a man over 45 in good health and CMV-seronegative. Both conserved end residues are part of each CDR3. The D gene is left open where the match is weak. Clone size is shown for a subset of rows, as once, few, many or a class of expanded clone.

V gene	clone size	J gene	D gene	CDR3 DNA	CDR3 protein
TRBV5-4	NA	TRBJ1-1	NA	TGTGCCAGCAGCTTGAGGAGAACCACTGAAGCTTTCTTT	CASSLRRTTEAFF
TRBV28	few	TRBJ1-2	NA	TGTGCCAGCAATACAGTTTTGGGTGGCTACACCTTC	CASNTVLGGYTF
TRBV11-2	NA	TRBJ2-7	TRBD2	TGTGCCAGCAGCTTCGGGACTAGCGGGAGCTACGAGCAGTACTTC	CASSFGTSGSYEQYF
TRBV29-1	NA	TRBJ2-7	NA	TGCAGCGTACATGAGGAGGGGACCTCCGGGCAGTACTTC	CSVHEEGTSGQYF
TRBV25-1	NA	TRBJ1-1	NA	TGTGCCAGCAGTGTGGGACTCAACACTGAAGCTTTCTTT	CASSVGLNTEAFF
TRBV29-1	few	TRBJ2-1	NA	TGCAGCCTTGGACAAACCTACAATGAGCAGTTCTTC	CSLGQTYNEQFF
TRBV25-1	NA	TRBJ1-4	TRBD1	TGTGCCAGCCGCAAACAGGGGTTTAATGAAAAACTGTTTTTT	CASRKQGFNEKLFF
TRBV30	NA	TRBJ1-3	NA	TGTGCCCTCGGACGTTCGGCGGGGGGAAACACCATATATTTT	CALGRSAGGNTIYF
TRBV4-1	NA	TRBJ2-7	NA	TGCGCCAGCAGCCACTGGACAAACTCCTACGAGCAGTACTTC	CASSHWTNSYEQYF
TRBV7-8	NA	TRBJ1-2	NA	TGTGCCAGCAGCTTAGCGACAGCGGGGGGCCTCTATGGCTACACCTTC	CASSLATAGGLYGYTF
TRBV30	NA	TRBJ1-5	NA	TGTGCCTGGAATTTACAGTCAGAGCAGCCCCAGCATTTT	CAWNLQSEQPQHF
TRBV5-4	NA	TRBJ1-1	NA	TGTGCCAGCAGCTTGGGAGGGGGAGTGACTGAAGCTTTCTTT	CASSLGGGVTEAFF
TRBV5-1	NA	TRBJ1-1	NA	TGCGCCAGCAGCTTGGCGCAGGGAAGCACTGAAGCTTTCTTT	CASSLAQGSTEAFF
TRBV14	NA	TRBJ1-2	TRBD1	TGTGCCAGCAGCCGCGGACAGGGCTCCCACTATGGCTACACCTTC	CASSRGQGSHYGYTF
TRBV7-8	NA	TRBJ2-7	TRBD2	TGTGCCAGCAGCCCGCGGACTAGCGAGACCTACGAGCAGTACTTC	CASSPRTSETYEQYF
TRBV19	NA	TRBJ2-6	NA	TGTGCCAGTAGTATCGACAGAGCGTTCTCTGGGGCCAACGTCCTGACTTTC	CASSIDRAFSGANVLTF
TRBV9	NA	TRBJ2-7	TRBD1	TGTGCCAGCAGCGCCGGGACAGGGGTCTACGAGCAGTACTTC	CASSAGTGVYEQYF
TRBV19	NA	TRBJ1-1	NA	TGTGCCAGTAGAAGGGACTGGGGTGCTGAAGCTTTCTTT	CASRRDWGAEAFF
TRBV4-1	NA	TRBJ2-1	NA	TGCGCCAGCAGCCACCCAACAATTTACAATGAGCAGTTCTTC	CASSHPTIYNEQFF
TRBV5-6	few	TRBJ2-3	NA	TGTGCCAGCAGCTTGTGGCAGGGCCCTCTGTTAGATACGCAGTATTTT	CASSLWQGPLLDTQYF
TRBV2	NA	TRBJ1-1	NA	TGTGCCAGCAGTGAAAGTGGGCAAGCGAACACTGAAGCTTTCTTT	CASSESGQANTEAFF
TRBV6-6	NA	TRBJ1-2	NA	TGTGCCAGCAGTTTCCCTGGGGCTACTTTATCTGCCTTC	CASSFPGATLSAF